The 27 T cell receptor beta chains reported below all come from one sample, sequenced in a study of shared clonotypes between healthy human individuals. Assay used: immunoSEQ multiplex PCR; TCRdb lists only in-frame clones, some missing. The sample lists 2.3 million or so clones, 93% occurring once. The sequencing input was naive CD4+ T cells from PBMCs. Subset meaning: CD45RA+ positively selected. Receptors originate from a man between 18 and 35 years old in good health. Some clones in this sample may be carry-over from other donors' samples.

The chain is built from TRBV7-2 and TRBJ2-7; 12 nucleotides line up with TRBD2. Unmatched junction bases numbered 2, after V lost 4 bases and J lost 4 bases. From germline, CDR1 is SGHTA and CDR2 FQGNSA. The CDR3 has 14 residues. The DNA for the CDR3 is TGTGCCAGCAGCTGGACTAGCGGGGAGTACGAGCAGTACTTC. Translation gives CASSWTSGEYEQYF.

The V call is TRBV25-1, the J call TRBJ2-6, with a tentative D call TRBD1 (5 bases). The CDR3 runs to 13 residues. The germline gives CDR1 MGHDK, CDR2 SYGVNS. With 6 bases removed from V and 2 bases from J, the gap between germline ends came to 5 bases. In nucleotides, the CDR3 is TGTGCCAGCAGGGGGCCTGGGGCCAACGTCCTGACTTTC. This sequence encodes CASRGPGANVLTF.

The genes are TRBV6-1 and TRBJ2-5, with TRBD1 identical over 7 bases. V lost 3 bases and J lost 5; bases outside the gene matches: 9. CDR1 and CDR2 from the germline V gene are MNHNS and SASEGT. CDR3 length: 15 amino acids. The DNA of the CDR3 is TGTGCCAGCAGTGATCGGCCAGGGGGATGGGAGACCCAGTACTTC. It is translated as CASSDRPGGWETQYF.

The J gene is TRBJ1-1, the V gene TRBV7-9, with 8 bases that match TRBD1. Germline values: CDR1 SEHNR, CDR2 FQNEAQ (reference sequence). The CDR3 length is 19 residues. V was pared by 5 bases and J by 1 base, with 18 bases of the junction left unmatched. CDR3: CASSRPRWQGATRNTEAFF. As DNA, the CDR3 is TGTGCCAGCAGCCGACCACGATGGCAGGGGGCAACCCGGAACACTGAAGCTTTCTTT.

The CDR3 protein is CASSAYPGQTYEQYF. CDR3 bases: TGTGCCAGCAGCGCTTATCCGGGACAGACCTACGAGCAGTACTTC. The chain carries TRBV12-1 and TRBJ2-7; the D call of TRBD1 is as the table states it, not checked on the DNA. TRBV12-1 is designated a pseudogene. The CDR3 length is 15 residues.

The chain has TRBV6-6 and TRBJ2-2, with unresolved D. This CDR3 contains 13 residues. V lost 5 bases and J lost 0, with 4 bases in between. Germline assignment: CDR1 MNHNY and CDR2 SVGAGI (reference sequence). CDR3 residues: CASSGPNTGELFF. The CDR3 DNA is TGTGCCAGCAGTGGACCGAACACCGGGGAGCTGTTTTTT.

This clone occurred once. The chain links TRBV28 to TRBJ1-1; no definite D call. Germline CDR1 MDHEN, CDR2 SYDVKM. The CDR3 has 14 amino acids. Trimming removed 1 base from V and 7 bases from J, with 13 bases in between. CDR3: CASSLYYRESEAFF. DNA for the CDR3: TGTGCCAGCAGTTTATATTACAGAGAGAGTGAAGCTTTCTTT.

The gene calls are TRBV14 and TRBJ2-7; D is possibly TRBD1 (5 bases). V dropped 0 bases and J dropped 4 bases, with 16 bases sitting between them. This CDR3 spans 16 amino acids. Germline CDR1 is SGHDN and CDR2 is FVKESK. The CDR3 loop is CASSQDDWGIKYEQYF. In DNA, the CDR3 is TGTGCCAGCAGCCAAGACGACTGGGGCATTAAGTACGAGCAGTACTTC.

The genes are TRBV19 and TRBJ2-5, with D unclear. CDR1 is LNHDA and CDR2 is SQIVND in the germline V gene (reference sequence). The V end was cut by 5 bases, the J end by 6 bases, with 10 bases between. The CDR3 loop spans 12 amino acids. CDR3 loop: CASSPDLKTQYF. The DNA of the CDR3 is TGTGCCAGTAGTCCAGACCTGAAGACCCAGTACTTC.

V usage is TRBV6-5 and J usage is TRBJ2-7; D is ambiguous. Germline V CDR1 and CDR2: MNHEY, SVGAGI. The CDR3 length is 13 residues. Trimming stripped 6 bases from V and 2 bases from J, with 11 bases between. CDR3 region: CASRLGPPYEQYF. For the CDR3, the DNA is TGTGCCAGCAGGCTAGGGCCTCCCTACGAGCAGTACTTC.

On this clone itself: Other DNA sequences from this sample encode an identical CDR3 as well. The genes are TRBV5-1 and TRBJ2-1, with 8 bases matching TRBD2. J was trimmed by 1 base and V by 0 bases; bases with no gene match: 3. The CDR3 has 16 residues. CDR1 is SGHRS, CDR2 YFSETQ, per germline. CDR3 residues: CASSLAAGGSYNEQFF. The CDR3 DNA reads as TGCGCCAGCAGCTTGGCTGCGGGGGGTTCCTACAATGAGCAGTTCTTC.

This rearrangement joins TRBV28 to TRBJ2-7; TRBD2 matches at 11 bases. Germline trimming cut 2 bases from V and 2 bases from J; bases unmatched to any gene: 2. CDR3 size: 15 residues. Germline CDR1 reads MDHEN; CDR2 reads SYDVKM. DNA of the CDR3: TGTGCCAGCAGTTTAGGTAGCGGGAGGGCCTACGAGCAGTACTTC. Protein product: CASSLGSGRAYEQYF.

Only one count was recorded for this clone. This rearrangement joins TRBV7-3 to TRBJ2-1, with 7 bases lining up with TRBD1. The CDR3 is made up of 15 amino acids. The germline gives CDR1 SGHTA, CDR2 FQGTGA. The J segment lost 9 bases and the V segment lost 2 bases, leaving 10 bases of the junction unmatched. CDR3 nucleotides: TGTGCCAGCAGCTTATTAGACAGGGCAAAAGGTGAGCAGTTCTTC. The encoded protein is CASSLLDRAKGEQFF.

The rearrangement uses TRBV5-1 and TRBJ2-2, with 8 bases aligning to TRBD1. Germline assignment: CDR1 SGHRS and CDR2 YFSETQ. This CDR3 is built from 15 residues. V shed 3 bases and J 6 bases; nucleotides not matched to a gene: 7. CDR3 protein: CASSSRTGRPGELFF. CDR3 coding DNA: TGCGCCAGCAGCTCCCGGACAGGGAGGCCCGGGGAGCTGTTTTTT.

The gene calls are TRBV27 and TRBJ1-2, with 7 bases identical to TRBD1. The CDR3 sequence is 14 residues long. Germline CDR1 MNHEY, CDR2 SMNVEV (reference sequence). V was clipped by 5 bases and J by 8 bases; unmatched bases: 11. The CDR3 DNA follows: TGTGCCAGCAGTCCCTTACAGGGGCGCAGGGGCTACACCTTC. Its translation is CASSPLQGRRGYTF.

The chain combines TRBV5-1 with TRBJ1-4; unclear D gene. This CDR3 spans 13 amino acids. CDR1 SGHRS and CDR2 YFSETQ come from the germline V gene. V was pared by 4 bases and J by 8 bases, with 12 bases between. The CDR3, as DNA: TGCGCCAGCAGCCCTGGGCAGCAAGAAAAACTGTTTTTT. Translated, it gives CASSPGQQEKLFF.

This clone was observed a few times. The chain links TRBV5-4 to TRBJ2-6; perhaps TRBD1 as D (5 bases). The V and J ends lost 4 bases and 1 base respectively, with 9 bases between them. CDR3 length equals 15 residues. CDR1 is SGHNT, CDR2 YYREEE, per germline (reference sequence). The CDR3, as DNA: TGTGCCAGCAGCCTCAGGGTTTCTGGGGCCAACGTCCTGACTTTC. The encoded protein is CASSLRVSGANVLTF.

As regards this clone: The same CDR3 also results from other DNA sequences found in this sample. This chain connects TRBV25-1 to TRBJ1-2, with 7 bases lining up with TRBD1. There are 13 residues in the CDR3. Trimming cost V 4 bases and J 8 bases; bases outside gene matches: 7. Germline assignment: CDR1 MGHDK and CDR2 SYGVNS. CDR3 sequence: CASSGRGLGGYTF. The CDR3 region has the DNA TGTGCCAGCAGTGGGAGGGGGCTAGGGGGCTACACCTTC.

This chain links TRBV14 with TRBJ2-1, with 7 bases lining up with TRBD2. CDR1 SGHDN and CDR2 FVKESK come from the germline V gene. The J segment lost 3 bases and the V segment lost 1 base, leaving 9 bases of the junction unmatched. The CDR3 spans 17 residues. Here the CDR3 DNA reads TGTGCCAGCAGCCAAGTGGCGGGAGCAGGGTTCTACAATGAGCAGTTCTTC. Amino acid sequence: CASSQVAGAGFYNEQFF. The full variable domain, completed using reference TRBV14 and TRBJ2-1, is EAGVTQFPSHSVIEKGQTVTLRCDPISGHDNLYWYRRVMGKEIKFLLHFVKESKQDESGMPNNRFLAERTGGTYSTLKVQPAELEDSGVYFCASSQVAGAGFYNEQFFGPGTRLTVL.

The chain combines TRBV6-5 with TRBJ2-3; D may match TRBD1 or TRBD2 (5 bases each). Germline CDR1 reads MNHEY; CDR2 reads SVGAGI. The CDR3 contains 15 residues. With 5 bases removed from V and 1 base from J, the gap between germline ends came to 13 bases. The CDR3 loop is CASSQDRGGTDTQYF. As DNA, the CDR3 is TGTGCCAGCAGTCAGGATAGAGGGGGCACAGATACGCAGTATTTT.

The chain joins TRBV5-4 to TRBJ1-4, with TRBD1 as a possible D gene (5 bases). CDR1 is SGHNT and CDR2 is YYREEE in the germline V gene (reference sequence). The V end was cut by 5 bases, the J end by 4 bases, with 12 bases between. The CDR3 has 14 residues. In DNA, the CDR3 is TGTGCCAGCAGTCAGCAGGGTGGTAATGAAAAACTGTTTTTT. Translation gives CASSQQGGNEKLFF.

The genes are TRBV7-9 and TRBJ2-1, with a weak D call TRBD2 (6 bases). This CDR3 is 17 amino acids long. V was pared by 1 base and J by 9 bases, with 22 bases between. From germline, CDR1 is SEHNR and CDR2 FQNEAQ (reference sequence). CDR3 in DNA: TGTGCCAGCAGCTTAGTAGGGCGGCGGGAAAACCGCTCTGAGCAGTTCTTC. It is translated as CASSLVGRRENRSEQFF.

This CDR3 reads CAIRAGGTYEQYF. Here the CDR3 DNA reads TGTGCCATCAGAGCGGGCGGAACCTACGAGCAGTACTTC. This chain joins TRBV10-3 and TRBJ2-7, with TRBD2 as a possible D gene (6 bases). Trimming stripped 6 bases from V and 2 bases from J, with 11 bases between. Germline V CDR1 and CDR2: ENHRY, SYGVKD. CDR3 length: 13 residues.

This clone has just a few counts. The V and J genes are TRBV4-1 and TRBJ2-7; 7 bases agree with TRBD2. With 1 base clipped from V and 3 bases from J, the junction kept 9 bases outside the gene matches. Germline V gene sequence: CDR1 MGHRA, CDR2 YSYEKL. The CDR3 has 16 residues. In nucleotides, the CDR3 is TGCGCCAGCAGCCAAGCTTCGGCGGGAGTAGGCTACGAGCAGTACTTC. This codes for CASSQASAGVGYEQYF.

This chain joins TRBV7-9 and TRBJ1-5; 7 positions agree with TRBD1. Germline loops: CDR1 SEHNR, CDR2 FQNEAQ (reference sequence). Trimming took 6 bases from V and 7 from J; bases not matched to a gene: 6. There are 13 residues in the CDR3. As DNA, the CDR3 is TGTGCCAGCAGTACAGGGGAAGTACAGCCCCAGCATTTT. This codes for CASSTGEVQPQHF.

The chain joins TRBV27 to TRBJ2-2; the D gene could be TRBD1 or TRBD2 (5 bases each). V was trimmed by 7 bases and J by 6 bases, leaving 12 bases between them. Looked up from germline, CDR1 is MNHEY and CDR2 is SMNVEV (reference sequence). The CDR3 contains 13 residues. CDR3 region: CASTFLGAGELFF. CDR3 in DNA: TGTGCCAGCACCTTTCTGGGGGCCGGGGAGCTGTTTTTT.

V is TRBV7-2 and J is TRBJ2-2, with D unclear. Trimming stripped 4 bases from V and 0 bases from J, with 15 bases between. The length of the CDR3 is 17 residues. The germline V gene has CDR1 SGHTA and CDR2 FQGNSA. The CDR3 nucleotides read TGTGCCAGCAGCTCACCCGTCTTCGGGCCGAACACCGGGGAGCTGTTTTTT. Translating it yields CASSSPVFGPNTGELFF.